The next 21 T cell receptor beta chains were all read from a single sample in a study of blood T cells in healthy people across ages. The use of a sample-barcoded 5' primer and a J-beta primer mix characterized a second PCR of roughly 6 to 11 cycles. TCRdb redid the calling of the 5' RACE reads with MiXCR, one entry per CDR3 protein. The sample lists 1.5 million to 2 million distinct CDR3 sequences; around half were seen once. Material for sequencing was blood. The receptors were gathered from a woman aged 40 to 49 in good health.

This clonotype was found a few times. The CDR3 loop is CASSFTESSYNEQFF. In DNA form, the CDR3 reads TGTGCCAGCAGTTTTACTGAAAGCTCCTACAATGAGCAGTTCTTC. The rearrangement uses TRBV6-2 or TRBV6-3 and TRBJ2-1; D unresolved. The CDR3 has 15 residues. V was pared by 4 bases and J by 0 bases, with 10 bases between. Looked up from germline, CDR1 is MNHEY and CDR2 is SVGEGT.

The gene calls are TRBV20-1 and TRBJ2-4; perhaps TRBD2 as D (6 bases). The length of the CDR3 is 14 residues. Germline V gives CDR1 DFQATT, CDR2 SNEGSKA (reference sequence). The ends were cut back, 5 bases at V and 0 bases at J, with 11 bases in the middle. This CDR3 is CSAYQGLAKNIQYF. The CDR3 DNA reads as TGCAGTGCTTACCAGGGACTAGCCAAAAACATTCAGTACTTC.

For this clonotype: One end of the junction does not line up with germline, which may come from a read error. This chain joins TRBV4-1 and TRBJ2-5, with D unclear. The germline gives CDR1 MGHRA, CDR2 YSYEKL. The CDR3 runs to 14 residues. The CDR3 DNA sequence: TGCGCCGGCAGCCAAGTCGAGTTTCAAGAGACCCAGTACTTC. Translation gives CAGSQVEFQETQYF.

The V gene is TRBV5-1, the J gene TRBJ1-1; D perhaps matches TRBD1 (5 bases). Looked up from germline, CDR1 is SGHRS and CDR2 is YFSETQ. V lost 4 bases to trimming and J lost 7 bases, with 14 bases between them. The length of the CDR3 is 13 residues. CDR3 in DNA: TGCGCCAGCAGCGGGACGGGTTTGGATGAAGCTTTCTTT. This translates into CASSGTGLDEAFF.

The chain recombines TRBV5-6 with TRBJ2-5; 9 nucleotides align to TRBD1. TRBJ2-7 matches the DNA end more closely, so the J call is doubtful. The germline V gene encodes CDR1 SGHDT and CDR2 YYEEEE. The CDR3 totals 16 residues. DNA of the CDR3: TGTGCCAGCAGCCCCGGGACAGGGATTTTTGTCTACGAGCAGTACTTC. Translated, it gives CASSPGTGIFVYEQYF.

The chain couples TRBV7-3 to TRBJ2-3; 10 nucleotides match TRBD2. Germline lookup yields CDR1 SGHTA and CDR2 FQGTGA. The CDR3 is made up of 14 amino acids. The trim removed 5 bases at V and 7 bases at J, leaving 6 bases unmatched. CDR3 nucleotide sequence: TGTGCCAGCAGCAAAGCGGGGGGGCTTAATACGCAGTATTTT. Translation: CASSKAGGLNTQYF.

This clonotype was seen a few times. The rearrangement joins TRBV12-3 or TRBV12-4 to TRBJ1-6; TRBD1 is a possible D gene (5 bases). The CDR3 has 15 residues. Trimming removed 2 bases from V and 7 bases from J, with 12 bases in between. For the CDR3, the DNA is TGTGCCAGCAGTTTAACGGGGGATAGGAATTCACCCCTCCACTTT. It yields the protein CASSLTGDRNSPLHF.

This rearrangement joins TRBV9 to TRBJ1-6; the D gene is possibly TRBD1 (6 bases). Germline V gives CDR1 SGDLS, CDR2 YYNGEE. V was shortened by 4 bases and J by 7 bases, with 18 bases between the two germline ends. The CDR3 covers 16 residues. The CDR3 sequence: CASSPTTGAQNSPLHF. The CDR3 DNA sequence: TGTGCCAGCAGCCCTACGACGGGGGCGCAAAATTCACCCCTCCACTTT.

J is TRBJ2-2 and V is TRBV5-1; the D gene could be TRBD1 or TRBD2 (5 bases each). Germline CDR1 is SGHRS and CDR2 is YFSETQ. The germline V and J ends were trimmed by 4 bases and 1 base, with 14 bases remaining between them. The CDR3 extends over 16 amino acids. The CDR3 DNA reads as TGCGCCAGCAGCGCACAGACTGGGGGGAACACCGGGGAGCTGTTTTTT. It translates to CASSAQTGGNTGELFF.

The chain is built from TRBV9 and TRBJ2-1; 12 bases agree with TRBD1. Losses at the gene ends were 4 bases for V and 9 bases for J; bases not matched to a gene: 8. The CDR3 has 15 residues. The germline V gene has CDR1 SGDLS and CDR2 YYNGEE. The CDR3, as DNA: TGTGCCAGCAGCTCCCGGGACAGGGGGCTGGGTGAGCAGTTCTTC. This gives the protein CASSSRDRGLGEQFF.

As concerns this clonotype: This may arise from a read error, as a much more abundant clone is one base away. The V gene is TRBV7-8, the J gene TRBJ2-3; D gene ambiguous. Germline loops: CDR1 SGHVS, CDR2 FQNEAQ. CDR3 length: 12 amino acids. V was pared by 2 bases and J by 6 bases, with 6 bases between. Here the CDR3 DNA reads TGTGCCAGCAGCTTAATTTTGGATACGCAGTATTTT. This gives the protein CASSLILDTQYF.

The rearrangement uses TRBV7-2 and TRBJ1-1, with D unclear. CDR1 SGHTA and CDR2 FQGNSA come from the germline V gene. Trimming shortened V by 5 bases and J by 7 bases, and 11 bases separated the two germline ends. This CDR3 has 12 amino acids. The CDR3 reads CASSPQRSEAFF. The CDR3 nucleotides are TGTGCCAGCAGCCCCCAAAGGAGTGAAGCTTTCTTT.

As for this clonotype: One end of the junction varies from germline; a read error may be responsible. The chain combines TRBV7-7 with TRBJ2-1, with 7 bases fitting TRBD1. The CDR3 loop spans 15 amino acids. The germline V gene has CDR1 SSHAT and CDR2 FNYEAQ (reference sequence). CDR3 sequence (DNA): TGTGCTAGCAGCCATAAGGGGGCTCCTGGGAATGAGCAGTTCTTC. This codes for CASSHKGAPGNEQFF.

Turning to this clonotype: The germline gene is not matched at one end of the junction; a read error may be the cause. This chain uses TRBV20-1 with TRBJ1-6; no firm D call. Germline CDR1 DFQATT, CDR2 SNEGSKA (reference sequence). The CDR3 covers 15 residues. CDR3 amino acids: CSARTVTPYNSPLHF. CDR3 sequence (DNA): TGCAGTGCTAGAACAGTAACCCCCTACAATTCACCCCTCCACTTT.

The chain joins TRBV7-9 to TRBJ1-2, with a weak D call TRBD1 (5 bases). V was cut by 2 bases and J by 8 bases, with 21 bases left in between. Germline V gene lookup returns CDR1 SEHNR and CDR2 FQNEAQ (reference sequence). This CDR3 is built from 16 residues. The CDR3 DNA reads TGTGCCAGCAGCTTAAGCGTCCCTGCCCAAGGGGAGGGCTACACCTTC. Translating it yields CASSLSVPAQGEGYTF.

This clonotype has just a few counts. V is TRBV12-5 and J is TRBJ2-3; D gene uncertain. V was pared by 6 bases and J by 6 bases, with 13 bases between. Germline V gives CDR1 LGHNT, CDR2 FRNRAP. This CDR3 contains 13 residues. The CDR3 protein is CASGPSPSDTQYF. The CDR3, as DNA: TGTGCTAGTGGCCCGTCCCCGTCGGATACGCAGTATTTT.

A few counts support this clonotype. The chain combines TRBV6-2 or TRBV6-3 with TRBJ2-7; 11 positions match TRBD2. The junction had 4 bases not matched to a gene; V was cut back by 6 bases and J by 6 bases. Germline CDR1 and CDR2: MNHEY and SVGEGT. This CDR3 comprises 13 residues. CDR3 protein: CASRLAGESEQYF. The CDR3 DNA is TGTGCCAGCAGACTAGCGGGGGAAAGCGAGCAGTACTTC.

The CDR3 here is CASSQVGSGGATDTQYF. The CDR3 DNA is TGTGCCAGCAGCCAAGTAGGGAGCGGGGGGGCTACAGATACGCAGTATTTT. The gene calls are TRBV4-2 and TRBJ2-3; 10 bases are shared with TRBD2. With 1 base clipped from V and 3 bases from J, the junction kept 7 bases outside the gene matches. Germline V gives CDR1 LGHNA, CDR2 YNFKEQ. The CDR3 contains 17 residues.

This clonotype came up a few times. This sequence joins TRBV20-1 and TRBJ1-2, with D tentatively TRBD1 (6 bases). This CDR3 has 14 residues. Germline V gives CDR1 DFQATT, CDR2 SNEGSKA (reference sequence). The V gene lost 1 base and the J gene lost 0 bases, with 9 bases spanning the gap. The CDR3 sequence: CSARVGGPNYGYTF. DNA for the CDR3: TGCAGTGCTAGAGTCGGGGGGCCTAACTATGGCTACACCTTC.

The chain is built from TRBV15 and TRBJ1-1; 8 bases agree with TRBD1. CDR1 is LNHNV and CDR2 is YYDKDF in the germline V gene (reference sequence). The CDR3 has 15 residues. J was trimmed by 4 bases and V by 4 bases; bases with no gene match: 8. In nucleotides, the CDR3 is TGTGCCACCAGCACAAGGACAGGGCGCGGCACTGAAGCTTTCTTT. Amino acids: CATSTRTGRGTEAFF.

A single count supports this clonotype. The chain carries TRBV5-1 and TRBJ2-2, with D maybe TRBD1 (6 bases). The CDR3 contains 15 residues. CDR1 SGHRS and CDR2 YFSETQ come from the germline V gene. Deletions cut 0 bases from V and 5 bases from J, with 11 bases between. For the CDR3, the DNA is TGCGCCAGCAGCTTGGACAGGGCTTCGACCGGGGAGCTGTTTTTT. Translation: CASSLDRASTGELFF. Variable domain in full (rest from reference TRBV5-1 and TRBJ2-2): KAGVTQTPRYLIKTRGQQVTLSCSPISGHRSVSWYQQTPGQGLQFLFEYFSETQRNKGNFPGRFSGRQFSNSRSEMNVSTLELGDSALYLCASSLDRASTGELFFGEGSRLTVL.